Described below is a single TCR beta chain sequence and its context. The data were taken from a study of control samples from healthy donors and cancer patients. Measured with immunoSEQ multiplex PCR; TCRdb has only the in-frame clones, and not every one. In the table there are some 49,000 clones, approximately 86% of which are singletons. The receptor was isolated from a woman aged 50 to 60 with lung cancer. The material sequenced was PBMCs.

The CDR3 protein is CASSFMRGYTF. CDR3 in DNA: TGTGCCAGCAGCTTTATGAGAGGCTACACCTTC. The rearrangement joins TRBV7-2 to TRBJ1-2; D is undetermined. The CDR3 totals 11 residues. The germline V and J ends were trimmed by 3 bases and 8 bases, with 7 bases remaining between them. Germline CDR1 is SGHTA and CDR2 is FQGNSA.